This TCR beta chain came from a study of naive and memory T cell subsets. Overall study findings and caveats: Over 95% of naive TCR sequences appeared only once after error correction, unlike memory subsets. Clonotypes are single alpha or beta chains, not paired receptors.

Concerning this clonotype: The antigen is unknown.

The beta constant-region primer was an equimolar mix of two oligonucleotides covering TRBC1 and TRBC2. Ligation attached a single-stranded oligonucleotide with a 12-nucleotide UMI and the SP2 primer to the cDNA 3' end. TCRdb reanalysed the UMI-ligation and nested PCR reads using MiXCR and keeps one entry per CDR3 protein. This sample has some 83,000 distinct CDR3 sequences, with 10% to 15% found just once. With 6 bases clipped from V and 0 bases from J, the junction kept 8 bases outside the gene matches. This CDR3 is built from 16 residues. CDR1 is KGHDR, CDR2 SFDVKD, per germline. This TCR was sampled from a human donor in good health. V and J are TRBV24-1 and TRBJ2-3, with 7 bases fitting TRBD2. Sequencing was carried out using central memory CD4+ T cells from blood. The CDR3: CATSSGGRGSTDTQYF. The CDR3 region has the DNA TGTGCCACCAGTTCGGGAGGCCGAGGAAGCACAGATACGCAGTATTTT.